Listed below are T cell receptor beta chains from one sample, sequenced in a study of CD8+CD57+ T cells in acquired aplastic anemia. TCRdb used MiXCR to reprocess the reads, holding one entry per CDR3 protein. The sample has a few hundred thousand distinct CDR3 sequences; approximately 70% are singletons. Sample: sorted CD4+, CD8+, or CD8+CD57+ T cells (not recorded which) from PBMCs. Receptor source: a human donor in good health, serving as a control. Each CDR3 is given with its conserved first and last residue. A D gene is named only where the DNA matches it firmly. Only part of the rows carry a size: once, few, many, or a class if the clone is expanded.

d_gene: -; j_gene: TRBJ2-7; v_gene: TRBV19; abundance: -; CDR3nt: TGTGCCAGTAGCAACATATACGAGCAGTACTTC; CDR3aa: CASSNIYEQYF
d_gene: TRBD1; j_gene: TRBJ1-2; v_gene: TRBV12-3/TRBV12-4; abundance: once; CDR3nt: TGTGCCAGCAGTTCCGACAGGGGGCAAGGCTACACCTTC; CDR3aa: CASSSDRGQGYTF
d_gene: TRBD1; j_gene: TRBJ1-4; v_gene: TRBV2; abundance: -; CDR3nt: TGTGCCAGCAGTGAGGATAGGGCAGGGGGCGAAAAACTGTTTTTT; CDR3aa: CASSEDRAGGEKLFF
d_gene: -; j_gene: TRBJ2-6; v_gene: TRBV5-1; abundance: many; CDR3nt: TGCGCCAGCAGATTCACAGGGAGCTCTGGGGCCAACGTCCTGACTTTC; CDR3aa: CASRFTGSSGANVLTF
d_gene: -; j_gene: TRBJ2-2; v_gene: TRBV2; abundance: -; CDR3nt: TGTGCCAGCGGGGCGAACACCGGGGAGCTGTTTTTT; CDR3aa: CASGANTGELFF
d_gene: -; j_gene: TRBJ2-3; v_gene: TRBV9; abundance: -; CDR3nt: TGTGCCAGCAGCTCCCCCCGGGTGGGGCGGACCACAGATACGCAGTATTTT; CDR3aa: CASSSPRVGRTTDTQYF
d_gene: TRBD1; j_gene: TRBJ2-1; v_gene: TRBV10-3; abundance: -; CDR3nt: TGTGCCAACAAAGGACAGGGTGAAGGCTATGAGCAGTTCTTC; CDR3aa: CANKGQGEGYEQFF
d_gene: -; j_gene: TRBJ1-2; v_gene: TRBV19; abundance: -; CDR3nt: TGTGCCAGTAGTATAGGTCAGGGGAGCTATGGCTACACCTTC; CDR3aa: CASSIGQGSYGYTF
d_gene: -; j_gene: TRBJ1-2; v_gene: TRBV3-1; abundance: many; CDR3nt: TGTGCCAGCAGCCCTAGGGGGGAAGGCTACACCTTC; CDR3aa: CASSPRGEGYTF
d_gene: -; j_gene: TRBJ2-5; v_gene: TRBV7-8; abundance: -; CDR3nt: TGTGCCAGCAGCTCGGGTCCCCAGGGATCAGTCCCTTACTTC; CDR3aa: CASSSGPQGSVPYF
d_gene: -; j_gene: TRBJ1-3; v_gene: TRBV7-7; abundance: -; CDR3nt: -; CDR3aa: CASSSGGKRPVLRTIYF
d_gene: -; j_gene: TRBJ1-1; v_gene: TRBV20-1; abundance: -; CDR3nt: TGCAGTGCTAGGGTCCCTCGGGGGGGCGCGGGCACTGAAGCTTTCTTT; CDR3aa: CSARVPRGGAGTEAFF
d_gene: TRBD1; j_gene: TRBJ2-7; v_gene: TRBV5-1; abundance: -; CDR3nt: TGCGCCAGCAGCCAACGGACAGGGGACGCCTACGAGCAGTACTTC; CDR3aa: CASSQRTGDAYEQYF
d_gene: -; j_gene: TRBJ1-5; v_gene: TRBV20-1; abundance: -; CDR3nt: TGCAGTGCTAGATGGGAGGGGGGGGTTGATCAGCCCCAGCATTTT; CDR3aa: CSARWEGGVDQPQHF
d_gene: TRBD1; j_gene: TRBJ1-5; v_gene: TRBV4-1; abundance: many; CDR3nt: TGCGCCAGCAGCCAAGGGACAGGGAGCAATCAGCCCCAGCATTTT; CDR3aa: CASSQGTGSNQPQHF
d_gene: TRBD2; j_gene: TRBJ2-1; v_gene: TRBV6-4; abundance: many; CDR3nt: TGTGCCAGCAGTGACCAGGGACTAGCGGGGAAACCAACCTACAATGAGCAGTTCTTC; CDR3aa: CASSDQGLAGKPTYNEQFF
d_gene: -; j_gene: TRBJ2-7; v_gene: TRBV5-7; abundance: many; CDR3nt: TGTGCCAGCAGCTTACTGGAAGACGGGCGCTACGAGCAGTACTTC; CDR3aa: CASSLLEDGRYEQYF
d_gene: -; j_gene: TRBJ2-3; v_gene: TRBV10-3; abundance: -; CDR3nt: TGTGCCATCATCTCAGGGTTGGCAGATACGCAGTATTTT; CDR3aa: CAIISGLADTQYF
d_gene: TRBD2; j_gene: TRBJ2-2; v_gene: TRBV9; abundance: many; CDR3nt: TGTGCCAGCAGCGTTACGGGGGGGCCTGGCGGGGAGCTGTTTTTT; CDR3aa: CASSVTGGPGGELFF
d_gene: -; j_gene: TRBJ2-7; v_gene: TRBV2; abundance: -; CDR3nt: TGTGCCAGCATGGGGGGCAGGGTCTCTGGGGCCAACGACCAGACTTTC; CDR3aa: CASMGGRVSGANDQTF
d_gene: -; j_gene: TRBJ2-3; v_gene: TRBV20-1; abundance: -; CDR3nt: TGCAGTGCTAGTGCCTCCGGGCGGGAAACGCAGTATTTT; CDR3aa: CSASASGRETQYF
d_gene: -; j_gene: TRBJ2-2; v_gene: TRBV2; abundance: -; CDR3nt: TGCGCCAGCAGTCCTGGCCGTGCTGTAGTCGGCGAGCAGTTTTTT; CDR3aa: CASSPGRAVVGEQFF
d_gene: -; j_gene: TRBJ2-1; v_gene: TRBV11-2; abundance: once; CDR3nt: TGTGCCAGCCGGGGAGCCGGGAAAGGGAGCAATGAGCAGTTCTTC; CDR3aa: CASRGAGKGSNEQFF
d_gene: TRBD1; j_gene: TRBJ1-5; v_gene: TRBV10-2; abundance: -; CDR3nt: TGCGCCAGCAGTGAGCCAGGGGGTCGGATTGGGCCCCAGCATTTT; CDR3aa: CASSEPGGRIGPQHF
d_gene: -; j_gene: TRBJ2-7; v_gene: TRBV5-8; abundance: -; CDR3nt: TGTGCCAGCAGCTTATCGGCAGGCCCCTACGAGCAGTACTTC; CDR3aa: CASSLSAGPYEQYF
d_gene: TRBD1; j_gene: TRBJ2-6; v_gene: TRBV5-5; abundance: many; CDR3nt: TGTGCCAGCAGCATCGGGACAGGTGGGTCTGGGGCCAACGTCCTGACTTTC; CDR3aa: CASSIGTGGSGANVLTF
d_gene: TRBD1; j_gene: TRBJ2-5; v_gene: TRBV4-2; abundance: -; CDR3nt: TGTGCCAGCAGCCCCCCGGACAGGGAAGAGACCCAGTACTTC; CDR3aa: CASSPPDREETQYF
d_gene: -; j_gene: TRBJ1-5; v_gene: TRBV7-9; abundance: -; CDR3nt: TGTGCCAGCAGCTTAGTCATGGCAGGAGGGGGTAGCAATCAGCCCCAGCATTTT; CDR3aa: CASSLVMAGGGSNQPQHF
d_gene: -; j_gene: TRBJ2-7; v_gene: TRBV7-9; abundance: once; CDR3nt: TGTGCCAGCAGCTTCAGACAGAATAATTCACCGCAGCACTTC; CDR3aa: CASSFRQNNSPQHF
d_gene: -; j_gene: TRBJ1-5; v_gene: TRBV2; abundance: -; CDR3nt: TGTGCCAGCAGCTTAAGCTATAGTATCCCGCGGGAGCATTTT; CDR3aa: CASSLSYSIPREHF
d_gene: TRBD1; j_gene: TRBJ2-7; v_gene: TRBV12-5; abundance: many; CDR3nt: TGTGCTAGTGGCACTGGACTGACAGGGATGAGGCACGAGCAGTACTTC; CDR3aa: CASGTGLTGMRHEQYF
d_gene: -; j_gene: TRBJ1-2; v_gene: TRBV7-2; abundance: -; CDR3nt: TGTGCCAGCAGCTTAGAGGGGAACAACGTGTGGGACCGGATATTCTATGGCTACACCTTC; CDR3aa: CASSLEGNNVWDRIFYGYTF
d_gene: -; j_gene: TRBJ1-1; v_gene: TRBV9; abundance: -; CDR3nt: TGTGCCAGGAGCAAGGACACTGAAGCTTTCTTT; CDR3aa: CARSKDTEAFF
d_gene: -; j_gene: TRBJ2-1; v_gene: TRBV7-9; abundance: -; CDR3nt: TGCGCCAGCAGCTCCCTAGCAGGGAGTAGGCGTGAGCAGTTCTTC; CDR3aa: CASSSLAGSRREQFF
d_gene: -; j_gene: TRBJ1-6; v_gene: TRBV2; abundance: -; CDR3nt: TGTGCCAGCAGCCGGGGGGGCCCGACAAGTGATAATTCACCCCTCCACTTT; CDR3aa: CASSRGGPTSDNSPLHF
d_gene: -; j_gene: TRBJ1-4; v_gene: TRBV7-9; abundance: many; CDR3nt: TGTGCCAGCAGCTTCGCAGGGAATGAAAAACTGTTTTTT; CDR3aa: CASSFAGNEKLFF
d_gene: -; j_gene: TRBJ1-4; v_gene: TRBV5-5; abundance: many; CDR3nt: TGTGCCAGCAGCTTGCCGGGAGTTGGTGAAAAACTGTTTTTT; CDR3aa: CASSLPGVGEKLFF
d_gene: -; j_gene: TRBJ2-1; v_gene: TRBV3-2; abundance: -; CDR3nt: TGTGCCAGCAGCGTCCGGGACAGGGGTAATGAGCAGTTCTTC; CDR3aa: CASSVRDRGNEQFF
d_gene: -; j_gene: TRBJ2-5; v_gene: TRBV7-2; abundance: -; CDR3nt: TGTGCCAGCAGCAAACAGGTTAGGGAGACCCAGTACTTC; CDR3aa: CASSKQVRETQYF
d_gene: TRBD1; j_gene: TRBJ2-3; v_gene: TRBV12-3/TRBV12-4; abundance: -; CDR3nt: TGTGCCAGCTGCGGCTACAGGGGGACAGATACGCAGTATTTT; CDR3aa: CASCGYRGTDTQYF
d_gene: -; j_gene: TRBJ1-1; v_gene: TRBV29-1; abundance: many; CDR3nt: TGCAGCGCTCGGGACGGAAGTAACACTGAAGCTTTCTTT; CDR3aa: CSARDGSNTEAFF
d_gene: TRBD2; j_gene: TRBJ2-1; v_gene: TRBV4-2; abundance: many; CDR3nt: TGTGCCAGCAGCCATGTCCGGTCTGGGGGGGACAATGAGCAGTTCTTC; CDR3aa: CASSHVRSGGDNEQFF
d_gene: TRBD1; j_gene: TRBJ2-7; v_gene: TRBV7-8; abundance: -; CDR3nt: TGTGCCAGCAGCGAGATCGGACAGGGCGCCTTAACACCCTACGAGCAGTACTTC; CDR3aa: CASSEIGQGALTPYEQYF
d_gene: TRBD1; j_gene: TRBJ1-5; v_gene: TRBV25-1; abundance: -; CDR3nt: TGTGCCAGCAGTCCTCGGACAGGGGGTCAGCCCCAGCATTTT; CDR3aa: CASSPRTGGQPQHF
d_gene: TRBD1; j_gene: TRBJ1-6; v_gene: TRBV7-9; abundance: -; CDR3nt: TGTGCCAGCAGCTCAGGGACAGACATTTCACCCCTCCACTTT; CDR3aa: CASSSGTDISPLHF
d_gene: -; j_gene: TRBJ1-5; v_gene: TRBV10-3; abundance: few; CDR3nt: TGTGCCATCAGTGACTTGGACACTAGCAATCAGCCCCAGCATTTT; CDR3aa: CAISDLDTSNQPQHF